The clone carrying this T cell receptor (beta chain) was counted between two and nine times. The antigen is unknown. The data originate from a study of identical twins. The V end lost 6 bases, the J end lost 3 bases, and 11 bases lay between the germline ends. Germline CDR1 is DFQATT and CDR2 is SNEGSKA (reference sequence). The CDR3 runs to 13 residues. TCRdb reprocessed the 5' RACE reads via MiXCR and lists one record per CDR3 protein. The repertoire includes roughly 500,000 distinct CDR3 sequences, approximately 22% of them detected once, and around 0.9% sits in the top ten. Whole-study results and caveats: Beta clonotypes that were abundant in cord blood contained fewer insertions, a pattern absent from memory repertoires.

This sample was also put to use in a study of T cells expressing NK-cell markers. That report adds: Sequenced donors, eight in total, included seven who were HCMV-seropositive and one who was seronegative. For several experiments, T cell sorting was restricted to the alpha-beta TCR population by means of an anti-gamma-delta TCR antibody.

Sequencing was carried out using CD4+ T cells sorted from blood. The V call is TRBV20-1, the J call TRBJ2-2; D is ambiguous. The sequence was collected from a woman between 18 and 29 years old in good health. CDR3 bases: TGCAGTGCATACACAGTAGACACCGGGGAGCTGTTTTTT. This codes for CSAYTVDTGELFF.